This entry features one TCR beta chain sequence. How the authors handled the data: How many nucleated cells were present was estimated from reference gene primer amplification. Libraries were prepared by immunoSEQ multiplex PCR; TCRdb keeps only in-frame clonotypes and omits some of them. V and J calls and clone size come straight from that table; D and trimming were deduced from the DNA. The table has 95,000 to 150,000 clones, 82% seen once. This specimen belongs to a study of blood T cell repertoires in COVID-19. For the study at large: COVID-19 samples, acute and convalescent, were from the United States, Italy and Spain. T cells, B-cell-depleted T cells, or PBMCs supplied cDNA or gDNA.

Per the germline V gene, CDR1 is SGDLS and CDR2 is YYNGEE. The CDR3 totals 14 residues. The V and J ends lost 4 bases and 5 bases respectively, with 16 bases between them. This sequence was found in a woman between 65 and 79 years old with acute or convalescent COVID-19. The chain joins TRBV9 to TRBJ2-7, with a tentative D call TRBD2 (5 bases). Sequencing input: peripheral blood. The CDR3 nucleotides read TGTGCCAGCAGCACGGGATCTAGGGTTGACGAGCAGTACTTC. This sequence encodes CASSTGSRVDEQYF.